The entry below describes one TCR beta chain. Original processing notes: It was from reference gene primer amplification that nucleated cell counts were estimated. Sequenced by immunoSEQ multiplex PCR; TCRdb stores in-frame clones only, minus some. That table furnishes V, J and clone size, whereas the DNA furnished D and trimming. This sample carries 70,000 to 90,000 clones, around 89% of them seen once, and the ten largest clones take 1.2%. This entry belongs to a study of blood T cell repertoires in COVID-19. V shed 4 bases and J 0 bases; nucleotides not matched to a gene: 3. In germline, CDR1 is LGHDT, CDR2 YNNKEL (reference sequence). The CDR3 has 14 residues.

The chain combines TRBV3-1 (or the pseudogene TRBV3-2) with TRBJ2-7; 7 nucleotides align to TRBD1. The sequence derives from a woman between 45 and 65 years old with acute COVID-19. The sequencing sample was made of PBMCs or T cells enriched from blood (not recorded which). This CDR3 reads CASSRDRSSYEQYF. The CDR3 region has the DNA TGTGCCAGCAGCCGGGACAGAAGCTCCTACGAGCAGTACTTC.